This T cell receptor beta chain was recovered during a study of T cells in Graves' hyperthyroidism and ophthalmopathy. Exclusion criteria comprised uncontrolled infection, other autoimmune disease, pregnancy or lactation. Study-level results: Through a model of 13 V-J features, ophthalmopathy was separated from stable hyperthyroidism.

The CDR3 regions of TCR beta were amplified from RNA transcripts. Using the HTBI primer set, a first-round RT-PCR was run on the TCR CDR3. In TCRdb, the multiplex PCR reads were re-called with MiXCR into one record per CDR3 protein. The sample carries approximately 610,000 distinct CDR3 sequences, 14% to 15% recorded once. Turning to this clonotype: Its antigen remains unidentified.

Sequenced material: blood. The clonotype was recovered from a woman aged 40 to 55 with Graves' ophthalmopathy.

In DNA form, the CDR3 reads TGCAGCGTTGGGGGAGGCGGGGCCCCCCCCTACGAGCAGTACTTC. It codes for CSVGGGGAPPYEQYF. V usage is TRBV29-1 and J usage is TRBJ2-7, with a weak D call TRBD2 (6 bases). Trimming stripped 4 bases from V and 2 bases from J, with 18 bases between. CDR1 is SQVTM and CDR2 is ANQGSEA in the germline V gene. This CDR3 is 15 amino acids long.